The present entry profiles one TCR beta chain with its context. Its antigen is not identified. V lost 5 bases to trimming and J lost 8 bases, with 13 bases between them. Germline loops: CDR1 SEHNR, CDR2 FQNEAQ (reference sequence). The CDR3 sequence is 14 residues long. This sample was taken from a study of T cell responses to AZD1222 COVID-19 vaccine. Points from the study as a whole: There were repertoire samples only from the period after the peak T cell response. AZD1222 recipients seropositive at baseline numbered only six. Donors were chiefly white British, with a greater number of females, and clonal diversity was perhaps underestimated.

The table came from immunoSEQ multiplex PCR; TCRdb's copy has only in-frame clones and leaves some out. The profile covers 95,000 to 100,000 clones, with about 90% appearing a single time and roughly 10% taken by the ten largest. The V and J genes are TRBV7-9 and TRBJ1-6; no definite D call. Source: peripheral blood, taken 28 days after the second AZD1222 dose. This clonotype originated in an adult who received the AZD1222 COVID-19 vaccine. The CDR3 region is CASSVMDRDSPLHF. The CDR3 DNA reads TGTGCCAGCAGCGTGATGGACCGAGATTCACCCCTCCACTTT.